A single sample is the source of the 22 T cell receptor beta chains below, sequenced in a study of blood T cells in healthy people across ages. A second PCR of 7 to 11 cycles used a sample-barcoded 5' primer and a J-beta primer mix. A single record per CDR3 protein comes from TCRdb applying MiXCR to the 5' RACE reads. The table shows about 1.1 million distinct CDR3 sequences, with roughly two fifths occurring only once. The sequenced sample consisted of blood. All receptors derive from a man aged 18 to 29 in good health.

The gene calls are TRBV7-3 and TRBJ2-1; D may be TRBD2 (7 bases). The germline V gene encodes CDR1 SGHTA and CDR2 FQGTGA. The ends were cut back, 7 bases at V and 2 bases at J, with 15 bases in the middle. The CDR3 runs to 15 residues. The chain's CDR3 is CASTERDKAYNEQFF. The DNA for the CDR3 is TGTGCCAGCACAGAGCGGGACAAAGCCTACAATGAGCAGTTCTTC.

This sequence joins TRBV20-1 and TRBJ2-7, with D tentatively TRBD1 or TRBD2 (6 bases each). With 1 base removed from V and 3 bases from J, the gap between germline ends came to 10 bases. From germline, CDR1 is DFQATT and CDR2 SNEGSKA (reference sequence). The CDR3 is 13 amino acids. The CDR3 region is CSARVRGLYEQYF. CDR3 bases: TGCAGTGCTAGAGTCCGGGGGCTCTACGAGCAGTACTTC.

The chain has TRBV29-1 and TRBJ1-2, with a tentative D call TRBD1 (5 bases). From germline, CDR1 is SQVTM and CDR2 ANQGSEA. The length of the CDR3 is 13 residues. V was shortened by 7 bases and J by 4 bases, with 16 bases between the two germline ends. The CDR3 region has the DNA TGCAGCGCCGTCTCCCCGGGGCTCTATGGCTACACCTTC. Amino acid sequence: CSAVSPGLYGYTF.

The chain has TRBV3-1 and TRBJ2-1; D is perhaps TRBD1 or TRBD2 (5 bases each). The CDR3 covers 14 residues. CDR1 and CDR2 (germline): LGHDT, YNNKEL (reference sequence). Trimming cost V 4 bases and J 9 bases, with 16 bases left between them. The DNA of the CDR3 is TGTGCCAGCAGCCGAGGGGTATTGGTGGGTGAGCAGTTCTTC. Protein product: CASSRGVLVGEQFF.

In this sample, this clonotype turned up a few times. This sequence joins TRBV7-2 and TRBJ1-2, with D maybe TRBD1 (6 bases). Germline V gene sequence: CDR1 SGHTA, CDR2 FQGNSA. V lost 3 bases to trimming and J lost 8 bases, with 13 bases between them. This CDR3 contains 13 residues. The CDR3 DNA reads TGTGCCAGCAGCTTCGGACAGATGGAAGGCTACACCTTC. It codes for CASSFGQMEGYTF.

The chain uses TRBV6-1 and TRBJ1-3; weak D call: TRBD1 (5 bases). The germline V gene has CDR1 MNHNS and CDR2 SASEGT. The CDR3 has 15 amino acids. V was cut by 6 bases and J by 4 bases, with 16 bases left in between. The CDR3 protein is CASRTSTGGGNTIYF. CDR3 bases: TGTGCCAGCAGGACATCGACGGGGGGGGGAAACACCATATATTTT.

The rearrangement links TRBV27 to TRBJ1-2, with a possible D match to TRBD1 (6 bases). V shed 5 bases and J shed 7 bases, with 14 bases lying between them. This CDR3 comprises 13 residues. Germline CDR1 MNHEY, CDR2 SMNVEV (reference sequence). CDR3 amino acids: CASSDLTGTGYTF. In DNA, the CDR3 is TGTGCCAGCAGTGACTTAACAGGGACTGGCTACACCTTC.

This clonotype was found a few times. The J gene is TRBJ1-2, the V gene TRBV12-3 or TRBV12-4; D not certain. Trimming removed 3 bases from V and 7 bases from J, with 12 bases in between. The CDR3 has 13 amino acids. In nucleotides, the CDR3 is TGTGCCAGCAGTTTGGGCGCGGAAGGTGGCTACACCTTC. Translating it yields CASSLGAEGGYTF.

The genes are TRBV14 and TRBJ2-5; D is uncertain. Between the trimmed V and J ends, which lost 1 base and 5 bases, there was a span of 11 bases. CDR3 length: 14 residues. Per germline, CDR1 SGHDN and CDR2 FVKESK. In nucleotides, the CDR3 is TGTGCCAGCAGCCAAGGAATTCCGGGCGAGACCCAGTACTTC. It is translated as CASSQGIPGETQYF.

This clonotype was seen a single time. The chain carries TRBV6-1 and TRBJ2-1; D is uncertain. Germline CDR1 reads MNHNS; CDR2 reads SASEGT. The CDR3 totals 11 residues. V lost 2 bases and J lost 8, with 4 bases in between. CDR3 DNA sequence: TGTGCCAGCAGTGAATTATATGAGCAGTTCTTC. It codes for CASSELYEQFF.

The chain recombines TRBV28 with TRBJ1-4; D gene uncertain. The V gene lost 6 bases and the J gene lost 8 bases, with 16 bases spanning the gap. This CDR3 has 14 amino acids. CDR1 is MDHEN and CDR2 is SYDVKM in the germline V gene. The CDR3 DNA reads as TGTGCCAGCAGGACTGGGGAGGTCTGGGAAAAACTGTTTTTT. This translates into CASRTGEVWEKLFF.

This clonotype came up many times. One end of the junction does not line up with germline, which may come from a read error. V usage is TRBV7-2 and J usage is TRBJ2-5, with D uncertain. This CDR3 is built from 13 residues. CDR1 and CDR2 (germline): SGHTA, FQGNSA. The CDR3 sequence is CASSLSSRETQYF. The CDR3 DNA is TGCGCCAGCAGCTTGAGCAGTCGGGAGACCCAGTACTTC.

This clonotype was found a few times. The chain carries TRBV20-1 and TRBJ2-1; 11 bases align to TRBD2. V shed 2 bases and J 3 bases; nucleotides not matched to a gene: 9. Germline V gene data show CDR1 as DFQATT and CDR2 as SNEGSKA (reference sequence). This CDR3 has 17 amino acids. CDR3 sequence reads: CSARLAGGIEYYNEQFF. For the CDR3, the DNA is TGCAGTGCTAGATTAGCGGGGGGGATAGAGTACTACAATGAGCAGTTCTTC.

The sample holds one count of this clonotype. V is TRBV3-1 and J is TRBJ1-1; no firm D call. Between the trimmed V and J ends, which lost 1 base and 0 bases, there was a span of 9 bases. The CDR3 loop spans 15 amino acids. Germline-derived CDR1 and CDR2 are LGHDT and YNNKEL (reference sequence). This CDR3 reads CASSQVSTVNTEAFF. CDR3 nucleotides: TGTGCCAGCAGCCAAGTTAGCACGGTGAACACTGAAGCTTTCTTT.

The chain uses TRBV5-1 and TRBJ2-2; maybe TRBD1 (5 bases). CDR3 length equals 16 residues. CDR1 is SGHRS, CDR2 YFSETQ, per germline. Trimming removed 0 bases from V and 4 bases from J, with 13 bases in between. CDR3 bases: TGCGCCAGCAGCTTGGTGGCAGGGCGGATCACCGGGGAGCTGTTTTTT. As protein: CASSLVAGRITGELFF.

This clonotype was counted a few times. The chain employs TRBV30 and TRBJ1-5; unclear D gene. Between the trimmed V and J ends, which lost 2 bases and 4 bases, there was a span of 18 bases. This CDR3 comprises 16 residues. The germline V gene encodes CDR1 GTSNPN and CDR2 SVGIG (reference sequence). The CDR3 bases are TGTGCCTGGAGTCGTAGGTGGCAGACGTCTAATCAGCCCCAGCATTTT. It translates to CAWSRRWQTSNQPQHF.

This clonotype was found a few times. The V and J genes are TRBV20-1 and TRBJ2-3; TRBD2 matches 9 bases. Germline lookup yields CDR1 DFQATT and CDR2 SNEGSKA (reference sequence). J gave up 5 bases and V 6 bases, and 6 bases lay outside the gene matches. The CDR3 contains 13 residues. The chain's CDR3 is CSASGGMGDTQYF. The CDR3 bases are TGCAGTGCAAGCGGGGGGATGGGAGATACGCAGTATTTT.

This clonotype has just a few counts. The chain is built from TRBV12-3 or TRBV12-4 and TRBJ1-1; D call uncertain. V shed 7 bases and J shed 7 bases, with 16 bases lying between them. The CDR3 loop spans 13 amino acids. For the CDR3, the DNA is TGTGCCAGCACAGAATTACCCAAGGGTGAAGCTTTCTTT. It yields the protein CASTELPKGEAFF.

The chain is built from TRBV5-1 and TRBJ2-1; TRBD2 aligns across 9 bases. Germline CDR1 reads SGHRS; CDR2 reads YFSETQ. V shed 7 bases, J shed 4 bases, and the junction held 12 bases outside the gene matches. The CDR3 extends over 16 amino acids. The CDR3 region has the DNA TGCGCCAGCGACCGGGGACTAGCCGGGCCGTACAATGAGCAGTTCTTC. It yields the protein CASDRGLAGPYNEQFF.

The chain uses TRBV6-2 or TRBV6-3 and TRBJ2-1, with D perhaps assigned TRBD1 or TRBD2 (5 bases each). The V end was cut by 2 bases, the J end by 5 bases, with 7 bases between. CDR1 and CDR2 from the germline V gene are MNHEY and SVGEGT. The CDR3 is made up of 13 amino acids. The CDR3 nucleotides are TGTGCCAGCAGTTACCTGGGGGACAATGAGCAGTTCTTC. It is translated as CASSYLGDNEQFF.

The chain is built from TRBV20-1 and TRBJ2-7; 8 nucleotides align to TRBD2. Germline V gene lookup returns CDR1 DFQATT and CDR2 SNEGSKA (reference sequence). This CDR3 is 15 amino acids long. V was clipped by 0 bases and J by 3 bases; unmatched bases: 7. CDR3 DNA sequence: TGCAGTGCTAGAGATTCGAGCGGGAGACACTACGAGCAGTACTTC. It encodes CSARDSSGRHYEQYF.

This clonotype was seen a handful of times. V is TRBV4-1 and J is TRBJ2-7; no clear D. Germline V gene data show CDR1 as MGHRA and CDR2 as YSYEKL. CDR3 length: 15 amino acids. Trimming took off 1 base at V and 4 bases at J, with 14 bases between the two ends. CDR3 loop: CASSQVNRSPYEQYF. For the CDR3, the DNA is TGCGCCAGCAGCCAAGTGAACCGGTCGCCATACGAGCAGTACTTC.